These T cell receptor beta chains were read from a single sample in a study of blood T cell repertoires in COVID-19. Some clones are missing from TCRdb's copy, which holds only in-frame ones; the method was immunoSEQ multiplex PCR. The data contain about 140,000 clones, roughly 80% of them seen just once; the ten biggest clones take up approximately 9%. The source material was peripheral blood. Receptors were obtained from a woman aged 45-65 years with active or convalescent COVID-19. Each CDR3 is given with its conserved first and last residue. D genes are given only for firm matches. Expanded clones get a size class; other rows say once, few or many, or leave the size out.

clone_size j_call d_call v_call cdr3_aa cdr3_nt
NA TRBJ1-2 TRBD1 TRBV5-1 CASSQPGQDYGYTF TGCGCCAGCAGCCAACCGGGACAGGACTATGGCTACACCTTC
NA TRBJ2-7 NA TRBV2 CASSEGLSYEQYF TGTGCCAGCAGTGAGGGACTTTCCTACGAGCAGTACTTC
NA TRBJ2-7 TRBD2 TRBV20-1 CSASSGDSYEQYF TGCAGTGCGAGTAGCGGGGACTCCTACGAGCAGTACTTC
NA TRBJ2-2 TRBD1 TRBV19 CASRVLWTGNTGELFF TGTGCCAGTAGAGTACTCTGGACAGGCAACACCGGGGAGCTGTTTTTT
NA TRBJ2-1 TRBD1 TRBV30 CACNRDRRANEQFF TGTGCCTGTAACCGGGACAGGAGGGCCAATGAGCAGTTCTTC
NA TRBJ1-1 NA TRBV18 CASSRLLAETEAFF TGTGCCAGCTCACGGCTGTTAGCGGAGACTGAAGCTTTCTTT
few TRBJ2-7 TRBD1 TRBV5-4 CASSDPGQGAYEQYF TGTGCCAGCAGCGATCCGGGACAGGGGGCTTACGAGCAGTACTTC
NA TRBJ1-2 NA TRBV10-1 CASSEDSPKGGYTF TGCGCCAGCAGCGAGGACAGCCCAAAGGGTGGCTACACCTTC
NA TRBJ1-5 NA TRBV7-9 CASSLAGQRYNQPQHF TGTGCCAGCAGCTTAGCAGGACAGAGGTACAATCAGCCCCAGCATTTT
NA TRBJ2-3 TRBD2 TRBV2 CASWSGGASDTQYF TGTGCCAGCTGGAGCGGGGGGGCTTCAGATACGCAGTATTTT
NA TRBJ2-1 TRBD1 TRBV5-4 CASSQWTGTHNEQFF TGTGCCAGCAGCCAATGGACAGGGACCCACAATGAGCAGTTCTTC
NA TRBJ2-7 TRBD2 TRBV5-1 CASSLAGGDHYEQYF TGCGCCAGCAGCTTGGCGGGGGGGGATCACTACGAGCAGTACTTC
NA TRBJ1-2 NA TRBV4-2 CASSQDYYGYTF TGTGCCAGCAGCCAAGACTACTATGGCTACACCTTC
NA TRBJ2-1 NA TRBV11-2 CASSPRDREVNNEQFF TGTGCCAGCAGCCCACGTGACAGGGAGGTAAACAATGAGCAGTTCTTC
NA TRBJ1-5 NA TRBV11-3 CASSPRRGTYSNQPQHF TGTGCCAGCAGCCCCCGACGGGGAACCTATAGCAATCAGCCCCAGCATTTT
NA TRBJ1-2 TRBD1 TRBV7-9 CASSPDRVHGYTF TGTGCCAGCAGCCCCGACAGGGTCCATGGCTACACCTTC
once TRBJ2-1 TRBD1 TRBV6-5 CASSYSPDRAYNEQFF TGTGCCAGCAGTTACTCGCCGGACAGGGCGTACAATGAGCAGTTCTTC
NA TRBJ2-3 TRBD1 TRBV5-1 CASSLRQGADTQYF TGCGCCAGCAGCTTACGACAGGGGGCAGATACGCAGTATTTT
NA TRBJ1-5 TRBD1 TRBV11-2 CASSLAQGDQPQHF TGTGCCAGCAGCTTAGCACAGGGGGATCAGCCCCAGCATTTT
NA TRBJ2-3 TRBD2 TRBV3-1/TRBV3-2 CASSQGRGGLTDTQYF TGTGCCAGCAGCCAAGGCCGGGGGGGCCTGACAGATACGCAGTATTTT
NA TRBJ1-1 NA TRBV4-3 CASSQDFGAEAFF TGCGCCAGCAGCCAAGATTTTGGGGCAGAAGCTTTCTTT
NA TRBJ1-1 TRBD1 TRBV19 CASSRKDRGTTEAFF TGTGCCAGTAGTAGAAAGGACAGGGGAACCACTGAAGCTTTCTTT
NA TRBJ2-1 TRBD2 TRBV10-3 CATGLAGGTSYNEQFF TGTGCCACAGGACTAGCGGGAGGGACCTCCTACAATGAGCAGTTCTTC
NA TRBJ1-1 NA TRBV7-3 CASSRGNSEAFF TGTGCCAGCAGCCGGGGGAATTCTGAAGCTTTCTTT
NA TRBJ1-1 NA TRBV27 CASSLSPGQYTEAFF TGTGCCAGCAGTTTATCCCCAGGGCAATACACTGAAGCTTTCTTT
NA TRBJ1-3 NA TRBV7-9 CASSPRTDSGNTIYF TGTGCCAGCAGCCCGCGGACTGACTCTGGAAACACCATATATTTT
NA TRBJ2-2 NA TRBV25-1 CASSSGEAGVTGELFF TGTGCCAGCAGTTCTGGCGAGGCCGGGGTCACCGGGGAGCTGTTTTTT
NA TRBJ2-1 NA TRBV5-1 CASSLEGGGGYNEQFF TGCGCCAGCAGCTTGGAAGGGGGAGGGGGTTACAATGAGCAGTTCTTC
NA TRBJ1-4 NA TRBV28 CASSLSQNEKLFF TGTGCCAGCAGTTTATCACAGAATGAAAAACTGTTTTTT
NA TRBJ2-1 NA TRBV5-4 CASSLASAGWEQFF TGTGCCAGCAGCTTAGCGTCGGCGGGTTGGGAGCAGTTCTTC
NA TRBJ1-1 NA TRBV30 CAWIATTNPATEAFF TGTGCCTGGATTGCTACAACAAACCCAGCGACTGAAGCTTTCTTT
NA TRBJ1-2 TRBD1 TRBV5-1 CASSLDLGQIYGYTF TGCGCCAGCAGTTTGGACTTGGGACAGATTTATGGCTACACCTTC
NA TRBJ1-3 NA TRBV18 CASSPRRGGSSGNTIYF TGTGCCAGCTCACCGCGAAGGGGGGGGAGCTCTGGAAACACCATATATTTT
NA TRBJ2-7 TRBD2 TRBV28 CASNPGGGNEQYF TGTGCCAGCAATCCCGGGGGAGGGAACGAGCAGTACTTC
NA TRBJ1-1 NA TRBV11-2 CASSLRVGQPNTEAFF TGTGCCAGCAGCTTAAGGGTGGGGCAGCCGAACACTGAAGCTTTCTTT
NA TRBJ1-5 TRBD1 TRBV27 CASSLSKGGGTGRSNQPQHF TGTGCCAGCAGTTTAAGTAAGGGTGGCGGGACAGGGCGTAGCAATCAGCCCCAGCATTTT
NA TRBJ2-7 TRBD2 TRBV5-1 CASSLGRGPYEQYF TGCGCCAGCAGCCTCGGGAGGGGTCCCTACGAGCAGTACTTC
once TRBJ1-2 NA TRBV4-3 CASSQEGGSGYGYTF TGCGCCAGCAGCCAAGAAGGGGGATCTGGGTATGGCTACACCTTC
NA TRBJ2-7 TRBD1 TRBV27 CASSVGTGYEQYF TGTGCCAGCAGTGTTGGGACAGGGTACGAGCAGTACTTC
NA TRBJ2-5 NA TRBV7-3 CASSPAGETQYF TGTGCCAGCAGCCCTGCGGGAGAGACCCAGTACTTC
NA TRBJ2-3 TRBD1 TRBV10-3 CAISSGQGVTDTQYF TGTGCCATCAGCTCGGGACAGGGGGTCACAGATACGCAGTATTTT
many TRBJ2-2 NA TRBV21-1 CASSLYGQGHTGELFF TGTGCCAGCAGCCTTTACGGACAGGGTCACACCGGGGAGCTGTTTTTT
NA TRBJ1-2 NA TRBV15 CATSRDTGPNYGYTF TGTGCCACCAGCAGAGATACAGGCCCGAACTATGGCTACACCTTC
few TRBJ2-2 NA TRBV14 CASSHPRARGHGELFF TGTGCCAGCAGTCACCCAAGGGCCAGGGGCCACGGGGAGCTGTTTTTT
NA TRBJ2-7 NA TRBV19 CASSILAGRDYEQYF TGTGCCAGTAGTATCCTGGCAGGCCGGGACTACGAGCAGTACTTC
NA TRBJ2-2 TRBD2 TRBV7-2 CASSRSGGHTGELFF TGTGCCAGCAGCCGTAGCGGGGGGCACACCGGGGAGCTGTTTTTT
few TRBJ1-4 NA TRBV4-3 CASSQVEGHKLFF TGCGCCAGCAGCCAAGTCGAGGGACACAAACTGTTTTTT
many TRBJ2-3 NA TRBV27 CASRARLDTQYF TGTGCCAGCAGGGCTAGGCTAGATACGCAGTATTTT
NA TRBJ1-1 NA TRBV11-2 CASSLSGNTEAFF TGTGCCAGCAGCTTGTCGGGGAACACTGAAGCTTTCTTT
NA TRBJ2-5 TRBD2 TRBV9 CASSVGLAGGPRQETQYF TGTGCCAGCAGCGTAGGACTAGCGGGGGGGCCGAGACAAGAGACCCAGTACTTC
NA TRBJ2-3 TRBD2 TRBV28 CASSSPGLGTDTQYF TGTGCCAGCAGTAGTCCGGGACTAGGCACAGATACGCAGTATTTT
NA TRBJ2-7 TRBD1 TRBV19 CASSRDRVGYEQYF TGTGCCAGTAGCCGTGACAGGGTTGGTTACGAGCAGTACTTC
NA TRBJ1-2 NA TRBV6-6 CASSPTGSGYTF TGTGCCAGCAGTCCGACAGGCTCTGGCTACACCTTC
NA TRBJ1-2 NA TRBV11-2 CASSPLGHAGGYTF TGTGCCAGCAGCCCCCTCGGACACGCTGGTGGCTACACCTTC
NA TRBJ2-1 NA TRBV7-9 CASSLESSHNEQFF TGTGCCAGCAGCTTAGAATCTAGCCACAATGAGCAGTTCTTC
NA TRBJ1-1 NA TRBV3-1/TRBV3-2 CASSHDEGGGNTEAFF TGTGCCAGCAGCCATGACGAAGGGGGGGGTAACACTGAAGCTTTCTTT